The TCR beta chain described here comes from a study of CD8 T cells in Susac syndrome. Study-level results: In its TCR sequencing and HLA analysis, the study acknowledged that the number of individuals was relatively small.

On this clonotype: The antigen remains undetermined.

Reverse transcription of 0.5 to 1 ug RNA was performed with random hexamers. The amplification used immunoSEQ multiplex PCR on TCR beta CDR3; it spanned 54 Vbeta and 13 Jbeta. TCRdb itself ran the immunoSEQ multiplex PCR reads through MiXCR, one entry per CDR3 protein. The sample has around 200,000 distinct CDR3 sequences; under 97% are singletons. The CDR3 loop spans 11 amino acids. Germline V gives CDR1 LGHNA, CDR2 YNFKEQ. V was trimmed by 9 bases and J by 8 bases, leaving 13 bases between them. Patients with Susac syndrome showed fulfilment of recently defined diagnostic criteria for definite or probable disease.

This clonotype originated in a human donor with Susac syndrome. The rearrangement joins TRBV4-2 to TRBJ1-2, with D perhaps matching TRBD1 (6 bases). Input material: CD4+ T cells from PBMCs. The CDR3: CASSGEQGYTF. DNA of the CDR3: TGTGCCAGTTCAGGGGAGCAAGGCTACACCTTC.